This record covers a single T cell receptor (beta chain). Under the authors' procedure: From reference gene primer amplification, estimates of nucleated cell counts were derived. Assay: immunoSEQ multiplex PCR; the TCRdb copy retains only in-frame clones and omits some. Clone size and the V and J calls come from that table; the DNA yielded D and trimming. The sample carries approximately 280,000 clones, approximately 83% recorded once. This entry belongs to a study of blood T cell repertoires in COVID-19. Study background: Acute and convalescent COVID-19 specimens originated in the United States, Italy and Spain. The analysed material was cDNA or gDNA that came from T cells, B-cell-depleted T cells, or PBMCs.

This CDR3 is built from 15 residues. The V gene's germline CDR1 is SGHAT and CDR2 FQNNGV. V was pared by 2 bases and J by 1 base, with 12 bases between. The sample was peripheral blood. The V and J genes are TRBV11-2 and TRBJ2-7; D might be TRBD2 (5 bases). The sequence was obtained from a woman between 65 and 79 years old with acute or convalescent COVID-19. The CDR3 spells CASSLLRVESYEQYF. The DNA of the CDR3 is TGTGCCAGCAGCTTATTGAGGGTAGAGTCCTACGAGCAGTACTTC. Full variable domain (remainder filled in from reference TRBV11-2 and TRBJ2-7): EAGVAQSPRYKIIEKRQSVAFWCNPISGHATLYWYQQILGQGPKLLIQFQNNGVVDDSQLPKDRFSAERLKGVDSTLKIQPAKLEDSAVYLCASSLLRVESYEQYFGPGTRLTVT.